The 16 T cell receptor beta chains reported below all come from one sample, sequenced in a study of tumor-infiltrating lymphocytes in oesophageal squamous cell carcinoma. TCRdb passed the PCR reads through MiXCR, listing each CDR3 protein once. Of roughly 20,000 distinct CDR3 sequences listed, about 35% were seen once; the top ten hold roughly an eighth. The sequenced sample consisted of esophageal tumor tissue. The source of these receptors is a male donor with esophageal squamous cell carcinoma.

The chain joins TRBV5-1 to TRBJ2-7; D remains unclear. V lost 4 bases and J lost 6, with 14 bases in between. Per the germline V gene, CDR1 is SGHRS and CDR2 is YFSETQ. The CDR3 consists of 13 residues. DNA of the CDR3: TGCGCCAGCAGCCCCGAGACCCTCCTCGAGCAGTACTTC. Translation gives CASSPETLLEQYF.

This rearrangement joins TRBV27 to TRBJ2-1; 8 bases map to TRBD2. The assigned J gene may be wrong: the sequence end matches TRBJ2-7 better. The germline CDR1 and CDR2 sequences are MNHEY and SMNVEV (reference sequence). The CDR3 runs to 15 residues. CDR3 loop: CASSYPGLGVLKQYF. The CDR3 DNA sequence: TGTGCCAGCAGCTACCCGGGACTAGGGGTCTTGAAGCAGTACTTC.

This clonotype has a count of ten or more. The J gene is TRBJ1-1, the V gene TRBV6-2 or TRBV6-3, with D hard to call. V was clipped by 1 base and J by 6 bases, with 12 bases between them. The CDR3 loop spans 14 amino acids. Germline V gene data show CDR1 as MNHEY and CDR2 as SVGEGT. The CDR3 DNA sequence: TGTGCCAGCAGTTACTGGGATAGCGGCGCTGAAGCTTTCTTT. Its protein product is CASSYWDSGAEAFF.

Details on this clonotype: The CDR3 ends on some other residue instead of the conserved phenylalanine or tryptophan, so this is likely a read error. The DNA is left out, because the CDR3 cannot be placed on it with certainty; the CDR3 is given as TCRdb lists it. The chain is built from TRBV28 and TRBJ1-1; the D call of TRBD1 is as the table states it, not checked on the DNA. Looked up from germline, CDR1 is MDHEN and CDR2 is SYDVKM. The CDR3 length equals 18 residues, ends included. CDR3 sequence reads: CASRPDRVGYGYTFGSAP.

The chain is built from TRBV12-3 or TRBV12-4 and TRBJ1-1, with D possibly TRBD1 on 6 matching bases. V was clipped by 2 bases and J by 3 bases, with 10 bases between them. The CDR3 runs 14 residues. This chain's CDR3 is CASSLRGADTEAFF. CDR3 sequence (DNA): TGTGCCAGCAGTTTACGGGGGGCGGACACTGAAGCTTTCTTT.

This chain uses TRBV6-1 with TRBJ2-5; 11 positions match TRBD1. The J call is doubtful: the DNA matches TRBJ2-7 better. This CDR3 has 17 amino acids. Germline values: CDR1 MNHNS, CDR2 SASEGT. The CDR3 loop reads CASSELLRTGGRYEQYF. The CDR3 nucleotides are TGTGCCAGCAGTGAACTCCTACGGACAGGGGGCAGGTACGAGCAGTACTTC.

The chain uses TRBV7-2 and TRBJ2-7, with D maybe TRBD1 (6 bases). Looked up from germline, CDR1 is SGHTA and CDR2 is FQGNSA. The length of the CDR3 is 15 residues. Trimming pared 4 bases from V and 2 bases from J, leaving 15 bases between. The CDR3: CASSSAGTPTYEQYF. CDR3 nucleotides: TGTGCCAGCAGCTCGGCCGGGACACCGACCTACGAGCAGTACTTC.

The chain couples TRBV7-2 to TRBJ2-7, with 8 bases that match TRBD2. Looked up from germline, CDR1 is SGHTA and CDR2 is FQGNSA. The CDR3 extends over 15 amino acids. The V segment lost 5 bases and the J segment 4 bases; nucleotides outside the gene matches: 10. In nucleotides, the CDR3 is TGTGCCAGCAGCCAACAAAGCGGGAGCTCATACGAGCAGTACTTC. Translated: CASSQQSGSSYEQYF.

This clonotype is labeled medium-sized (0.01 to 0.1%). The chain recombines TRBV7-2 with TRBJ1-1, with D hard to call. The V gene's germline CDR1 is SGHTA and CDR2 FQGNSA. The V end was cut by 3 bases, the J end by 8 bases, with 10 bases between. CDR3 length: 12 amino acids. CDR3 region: CASSFAGVEAFF. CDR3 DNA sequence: TGTGCCAGCAGCTTTGCCGGGGTAGAAGCTTTCTTT.

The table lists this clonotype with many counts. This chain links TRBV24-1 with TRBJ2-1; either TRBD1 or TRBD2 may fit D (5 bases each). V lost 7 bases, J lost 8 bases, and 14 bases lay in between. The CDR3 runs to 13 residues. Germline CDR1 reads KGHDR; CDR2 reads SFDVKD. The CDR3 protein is CATRKGARDEQFF. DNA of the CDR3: TGTGCCACCAGGAAGGGAGCCAGGGATGAGCAGTTCTTC.

The CDR3 loop reads CASSVGLANEQFF. Here the CDR3 DNA reads TGTGCCAGCAGTGTTGGACTAGCCAATGAGCAGTTCTTC. The genes are TRBV6-5 and TRBJ2-1; TRBD2 matches at 8 bases. Germline V gives CDR1 MNHEY, CDR2 SVGAGI. CDR3 size: 13 residues. Germline trimming cut 5 bases from V and 6 bases from J; bases unmatched to any gene: 3.

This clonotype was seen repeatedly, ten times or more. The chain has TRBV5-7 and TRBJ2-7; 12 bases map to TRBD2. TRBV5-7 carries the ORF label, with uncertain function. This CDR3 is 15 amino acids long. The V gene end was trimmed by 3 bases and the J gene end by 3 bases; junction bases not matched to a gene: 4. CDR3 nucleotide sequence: TGTGCCAGCAGCTCTAGCGGGAGGGATGGCTACGAGCAGTACTTC. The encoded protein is CASSSSGRDGYEQYF.

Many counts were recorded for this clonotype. CDR3 protein: CASSLAGTGYEQYF. In DNA, the CDR3 is TGTGCCAGCAGCTTAGCAGGCACCGGCTACGAGCAGTACTTC. The chain uses TRBV7-9 and TRBJ2-7; D is unresolved. CDR3 size: 14 residues. CDR1 is SEHNR and CDR2 is FQNEAQ in the germline V gene (reference sequence). V was shortened by 0 bases and J by 3 bases, with 9 bases between the two germline ends.

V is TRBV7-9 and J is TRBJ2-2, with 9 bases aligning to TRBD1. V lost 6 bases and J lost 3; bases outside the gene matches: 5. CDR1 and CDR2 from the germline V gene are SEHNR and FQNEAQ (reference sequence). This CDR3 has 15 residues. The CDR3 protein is CASRYGQGYTGELFF. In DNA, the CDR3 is TGTGCCAGCAGATACGGACAGGGGTACACCGGGGAGCTGTTTTTT.

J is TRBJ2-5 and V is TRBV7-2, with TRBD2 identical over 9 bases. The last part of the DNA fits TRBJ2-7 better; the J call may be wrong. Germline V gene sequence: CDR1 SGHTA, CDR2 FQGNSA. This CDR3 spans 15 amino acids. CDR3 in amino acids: CASSVTSGFSYEQYF. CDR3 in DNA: TGTGCCAGCAGCGTTACTAGCGGGTTTTCCTACGAGCAGTACTTC.

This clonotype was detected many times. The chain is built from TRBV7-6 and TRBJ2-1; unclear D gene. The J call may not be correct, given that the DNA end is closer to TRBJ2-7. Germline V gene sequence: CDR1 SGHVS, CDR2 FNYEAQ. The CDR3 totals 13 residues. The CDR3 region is CASSLVGYNEQYF. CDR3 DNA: TGTGCCAGCAGCTTAGTGGGGTACAATGAGCAGTACTTC.